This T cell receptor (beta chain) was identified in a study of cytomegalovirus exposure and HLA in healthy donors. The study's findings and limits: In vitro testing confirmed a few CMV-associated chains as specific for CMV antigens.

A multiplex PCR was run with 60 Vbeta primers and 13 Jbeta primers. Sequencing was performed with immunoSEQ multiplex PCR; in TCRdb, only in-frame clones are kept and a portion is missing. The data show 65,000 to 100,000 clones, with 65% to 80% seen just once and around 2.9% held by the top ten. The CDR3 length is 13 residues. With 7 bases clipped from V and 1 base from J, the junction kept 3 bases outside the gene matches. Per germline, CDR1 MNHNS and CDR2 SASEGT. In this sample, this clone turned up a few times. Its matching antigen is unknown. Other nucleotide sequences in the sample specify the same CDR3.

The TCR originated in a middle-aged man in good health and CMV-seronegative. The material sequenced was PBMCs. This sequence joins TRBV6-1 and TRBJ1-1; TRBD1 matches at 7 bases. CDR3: CASIRQGNTEAFF. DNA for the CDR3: TGTGCCAGCATAAGACAGGGGAACACTGAAGCTTTCTTT.